This record covers a single TCR beta chain. From the 5' RACE reads, TCRdb called clonotypes with MiXCR, one entry per CDR3 protein. Of 9,000 to 9,500 distinct CDR3 sequences listed, more than 40% are singletons. Cells sorted as Tregs were CD4+, CD25+ and CD127-/low. The V end lost 3 bases, the J end lost 10 bases, and 10 bases lay between the germline ends. The CDR3 is 12 amino acids. The receptor was isolated from a female donor with breast cancer. The J gene is TRBJ1-5, the V gene TRBV12-3 or TRBV12-4; D unclear. Sequenced input: Tregs sorted from a lymph node. The CDR3 DNA reads as TGTGCCAGCAGTTTTTCGCAGGAACCCCAGCATTTT. Translated, it gives CASSFSQEPQHF.